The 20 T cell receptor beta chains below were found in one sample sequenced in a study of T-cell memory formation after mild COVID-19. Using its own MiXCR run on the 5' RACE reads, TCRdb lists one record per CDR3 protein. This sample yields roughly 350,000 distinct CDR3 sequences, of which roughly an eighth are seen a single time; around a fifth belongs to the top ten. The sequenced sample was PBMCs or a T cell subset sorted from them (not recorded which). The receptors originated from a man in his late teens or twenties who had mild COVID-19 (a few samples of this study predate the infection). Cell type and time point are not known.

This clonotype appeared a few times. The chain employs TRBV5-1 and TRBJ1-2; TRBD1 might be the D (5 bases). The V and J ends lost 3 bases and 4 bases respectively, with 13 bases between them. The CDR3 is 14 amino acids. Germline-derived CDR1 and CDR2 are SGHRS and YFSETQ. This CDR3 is CASSWGEGLYGYTF. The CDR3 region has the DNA TGCGCCAGCAGCTGGGGGGAGGGCCTCTATGGCTACACCTTC.

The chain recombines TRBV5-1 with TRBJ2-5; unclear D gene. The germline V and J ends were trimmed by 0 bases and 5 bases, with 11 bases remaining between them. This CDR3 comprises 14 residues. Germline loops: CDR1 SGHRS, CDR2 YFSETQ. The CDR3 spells CASSLEGAGETQYF. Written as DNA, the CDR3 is TGCGCCAGCAGCTTGGAGGGCGCCGGGGAGACCCAGTACTTC.

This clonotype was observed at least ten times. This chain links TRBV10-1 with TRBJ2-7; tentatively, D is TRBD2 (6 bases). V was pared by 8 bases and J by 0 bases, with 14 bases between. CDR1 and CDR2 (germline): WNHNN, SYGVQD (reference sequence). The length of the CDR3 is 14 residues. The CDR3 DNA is TGCGCCAGCCCCTATCGGGGGATCTCCTACGAGCAGTACTTC. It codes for CASPYRGISYEQYF.

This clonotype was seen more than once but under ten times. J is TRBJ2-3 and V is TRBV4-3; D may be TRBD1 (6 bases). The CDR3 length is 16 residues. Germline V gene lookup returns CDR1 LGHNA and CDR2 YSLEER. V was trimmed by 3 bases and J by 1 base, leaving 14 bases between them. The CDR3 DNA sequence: TGCGCCAGCAGCCACTTGACAGGAGATGGCACAGATACGCAGTATTTT. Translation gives CASSHLTGDGTDTQYF.

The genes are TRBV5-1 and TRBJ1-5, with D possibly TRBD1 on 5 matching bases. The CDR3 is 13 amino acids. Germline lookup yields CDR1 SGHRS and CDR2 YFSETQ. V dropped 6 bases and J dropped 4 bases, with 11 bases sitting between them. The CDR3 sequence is CASTRDGNQPQHF. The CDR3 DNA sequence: TGCGCCAGCACCCGGGACGGAAATCAGCCCCAGCATTTT.

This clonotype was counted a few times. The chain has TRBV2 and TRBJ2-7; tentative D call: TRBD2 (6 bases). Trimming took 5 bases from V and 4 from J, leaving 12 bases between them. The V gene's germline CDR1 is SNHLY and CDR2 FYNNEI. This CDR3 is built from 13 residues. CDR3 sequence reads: CASSPEGRYEQYV. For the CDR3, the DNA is TGTGCCAGCAGTCCGGAGGGGAGGTACGAGCAGTACGTC.

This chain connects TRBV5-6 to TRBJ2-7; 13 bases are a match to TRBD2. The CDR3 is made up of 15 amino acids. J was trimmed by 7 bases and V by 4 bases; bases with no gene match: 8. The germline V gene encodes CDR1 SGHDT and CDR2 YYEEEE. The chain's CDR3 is CASSLTSGGTGEQYF. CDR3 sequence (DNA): TGTGCCAGCAGCCTGACTAGCGGGGGGACTGGTGAGCAGTACTTC.

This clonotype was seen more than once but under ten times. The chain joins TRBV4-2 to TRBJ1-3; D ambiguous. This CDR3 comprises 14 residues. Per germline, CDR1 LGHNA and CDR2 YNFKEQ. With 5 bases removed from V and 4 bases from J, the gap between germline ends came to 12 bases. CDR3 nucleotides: TGTGCCAGCAGCAAGCCGGAGAGGGGAAACACCATATATTTT. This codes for CASSKPERGNTIYF.

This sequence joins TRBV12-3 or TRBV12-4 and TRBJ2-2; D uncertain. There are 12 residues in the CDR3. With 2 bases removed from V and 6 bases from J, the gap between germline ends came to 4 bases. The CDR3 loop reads CASSLFPGELFF. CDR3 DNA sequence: TGTGCCAGCAGTTTATTCCCCGGGGAGCTGTTTTTT.

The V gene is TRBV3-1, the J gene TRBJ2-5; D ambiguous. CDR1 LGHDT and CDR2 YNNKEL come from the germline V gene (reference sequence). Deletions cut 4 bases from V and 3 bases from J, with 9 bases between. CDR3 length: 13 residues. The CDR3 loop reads CASSLRLKETQYF. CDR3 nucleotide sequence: TGTGCCAGCAGCCTAAGACTCAAAGAGACCCAGTACTTC.

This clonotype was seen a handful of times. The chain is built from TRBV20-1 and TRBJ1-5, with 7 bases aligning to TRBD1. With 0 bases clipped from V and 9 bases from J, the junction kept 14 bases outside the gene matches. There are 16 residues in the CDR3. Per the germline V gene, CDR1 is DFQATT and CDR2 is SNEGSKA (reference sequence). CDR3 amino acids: CSARDRVGGYKRPQHF. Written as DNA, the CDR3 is TGCAGTGCTAGAGATCGGGTAGGGGGCTACAAGAGGCCCCAGCATTTT.

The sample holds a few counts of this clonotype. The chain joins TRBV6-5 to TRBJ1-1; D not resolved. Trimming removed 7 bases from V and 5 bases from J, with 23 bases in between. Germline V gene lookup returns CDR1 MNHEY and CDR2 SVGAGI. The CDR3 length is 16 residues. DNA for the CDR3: TGTGCCAGCAATCGGCGGCCAATGGACGGACCGACTGAAGCTTTCTTT. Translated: CASNRRPMDGPTEAFF.

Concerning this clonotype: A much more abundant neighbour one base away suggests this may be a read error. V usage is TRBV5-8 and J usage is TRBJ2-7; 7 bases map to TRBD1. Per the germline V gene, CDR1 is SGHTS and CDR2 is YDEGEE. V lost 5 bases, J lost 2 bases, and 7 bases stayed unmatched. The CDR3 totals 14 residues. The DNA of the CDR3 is TGTGCCAGCAGTTGGCATGGGACAGCCTACGAGCAGTACGTC. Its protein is CASSWHGTAYEQYV.

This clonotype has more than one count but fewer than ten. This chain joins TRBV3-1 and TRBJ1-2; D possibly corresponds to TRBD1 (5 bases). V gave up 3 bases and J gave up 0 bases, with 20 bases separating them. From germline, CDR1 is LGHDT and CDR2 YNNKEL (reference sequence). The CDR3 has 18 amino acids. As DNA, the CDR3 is TGTGCCAGCAGCCATGGGTTCGTGGCAGGGATGACTAACTATGGCTACACCTTC. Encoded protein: CASSHGFVAGMTNYGYTF.

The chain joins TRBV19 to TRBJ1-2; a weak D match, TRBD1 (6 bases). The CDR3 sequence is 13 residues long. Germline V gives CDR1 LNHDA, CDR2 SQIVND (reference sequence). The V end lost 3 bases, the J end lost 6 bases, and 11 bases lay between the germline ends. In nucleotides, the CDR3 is TGTGCCAGTAGTATGCGGGGGGCGGATGGCTACACCTTC. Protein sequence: CASSMRGADGYTF.

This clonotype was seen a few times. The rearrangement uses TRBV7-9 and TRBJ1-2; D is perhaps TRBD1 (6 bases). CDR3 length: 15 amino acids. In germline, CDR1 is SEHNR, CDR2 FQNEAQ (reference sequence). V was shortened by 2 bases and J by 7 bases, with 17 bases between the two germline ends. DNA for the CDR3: TGTGCCAGCAGCTTACCCGACAGGCTTGGGGGTGGCTACACCTTC. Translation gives CASSLPDRLGGGYTF.

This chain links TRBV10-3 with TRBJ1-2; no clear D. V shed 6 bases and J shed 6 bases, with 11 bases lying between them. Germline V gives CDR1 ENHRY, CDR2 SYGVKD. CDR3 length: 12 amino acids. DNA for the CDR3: TGTGCCATCAGCTGGAGGGAGGATGGCTACACCTTC. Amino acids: CAISWREDGYTF.

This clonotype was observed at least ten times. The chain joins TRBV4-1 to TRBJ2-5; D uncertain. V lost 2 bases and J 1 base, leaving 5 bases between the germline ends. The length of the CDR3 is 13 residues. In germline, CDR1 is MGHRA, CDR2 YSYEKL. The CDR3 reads CASSQKGQETQYF. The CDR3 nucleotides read TGCGCCAGCAGCCAAAAGGGCCAAGAGACCCAGTACTTC.

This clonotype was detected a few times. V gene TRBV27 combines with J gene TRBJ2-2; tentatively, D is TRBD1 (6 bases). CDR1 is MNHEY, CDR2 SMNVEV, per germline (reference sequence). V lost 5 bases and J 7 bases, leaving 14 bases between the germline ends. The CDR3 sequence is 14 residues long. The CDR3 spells CASSMFRGDGELFF. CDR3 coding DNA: TGTGCCAGCAGTATGTTCAGGGGTGACGGGGAGCTGTTTTTT.

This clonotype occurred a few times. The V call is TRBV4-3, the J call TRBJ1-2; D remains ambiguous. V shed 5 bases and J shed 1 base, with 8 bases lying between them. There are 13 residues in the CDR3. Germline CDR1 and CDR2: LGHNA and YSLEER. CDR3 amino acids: CASSRTHNYGYTF. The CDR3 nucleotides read TGCGCCAGCAGCAGAACCCATAACTATGGCTACACCTTC.